What follows are 9 T cell receptor beta chains derived from one specimen sequenced in a study of shared T cell receptors in the human thymus. The data were produced by immunoSEQ multiplex PCR, yet TCRdb's version contains in-frame clones alone and is incomplete. The sample carries some 760,000 clones, 70% to 90% recorded once. These same data were also listed under a study on human thymus T cells.

The sample comprised thymocytes. The receptor set was obtained from a girl in the first two years of life with a congenital heart defect.

Here the CDR3 DNA reads TGTGCCAGCAGTGACCGGGACAGGGGGCACGAAAAACTGTTTTTT. Translating gives CASSDRDRGHEKLFF. The chain combines TRBV6-1 with TRBJ1-4, with TRBD1 identical over 12 bases. This CDR3 contains 15 residues. Germline CDR1 is MNHNS and CDR2 is SASEGT. J was trimmed by 8 bases and V by 3 bases; bases with no gene match: 4.

As for this clone: Within the sample, other DNA sequences also encode this same CDR3. The chain links TRBV5-4 to TRBJ2-5, with 8 bases matching TRBD1. Germline CDR1 is SGHNT and CDR2 is YYREEE (reference sequence). The V segment lost 4 bases and the J segment 5 bases; nucleotides outside the gene matches: 13. The CDR3 contains 16 residues. The CDR3 sequence: CASSGGGRGLGETQYF. The CDR3 nucleotides read TGTGCCAGCAGCGGGGGCGGCAGGGGGCTGGGGGAGACCCAGTACTTC.

V gene TRBV6-1 combines with J gene TRBJ1-5; TRBD1 is a possible D gene (5 bases). The ends were cut back, 0 bases at V and 5 bases at J, with 20 bases in the middle. CDR3 length equals 18 residues. In germline, CDR1 is MNHNS, CDR2 SASEGT. CDR3 nucleotide sequence: TGTGCCAGCAGTGAAGCGCGCCTTCTACAAGGGGTTTATCAGCCCCAGCATTTT. This codes for CASSEARLLQGVYQPQHF.

The CDR3: CASSASGDSNEQYF. In nucleotides, the CDR3 is TGTGCCAGCAGCGCCAGTGGGGACTCGAACGAGCAGTACTTC. V gene TRBV7-4 combines with J gene TRBJ2-7; D is possibly TRBD2 (6 bases). Looked up from germline, CDR1 is SGHVT and CDR2 is SQSDAQ. Trimming took off 5 bases at V and 5 bases at J, with 16 bases between the two ends. This CDR3 comprises 14 residues.

This clone was detected once. The V gene is TRBV2, the J gene TRBJ2-1, with TRBD2 identical over 11 bases. Germline-derived CDR1 and CDR2 are SNHLY and FYNNEI. The CDR3 contains 15 residues. The J segment lost 7 bases and the V segment lost 5 bases, leaving 7 bases of the junction unmatched. In nucleotides, the CDR3 is TGTGCCAGCAGTTCCGGGACTAGCGGAGGAAATGAGCAGTTCTTC. Amino acid sequence: CASSSGTSGGNEQFF.

This clone was found once. The chain links TRBV5-6 to TRBJ2-2; 9 nucleotides agree with TRBD1. Trimming cost V 3 bases and J 1 base; bases outside gene matches: 10. Germline V gives CDR1 SGHDT, CDR2 YYEEEE. The CDR3 has 18 amino acids. CDR3 sequence (DNA): TGTGCCAGCAGCTACGACAGGGGGATAGTAGGGAACACCGGGGAGCTGTTTTTT. It specifies CASSYDRGIVGNTGELFF.

The chain recombines TRBV29-1 with TRBJ1-2, with TRBD1 matching 8 bases. J gave up 6 bases and V 6 bases, and 6 bases lay outside the gene matches. The CDR3 spans 12 residues. CDR1 SQVTM and CDR2 ANQGSEA come from the germline V gene. DNA for the CDR3: TGCAGCGTACGGACAGGGCGCCATGGCTACACCTTC. Its translation is CSVRTGRHGYTF.

To note about this clone: The junction departs from germline at one end; a sequencing error may be responsible. This CDR3 is also generated by other DNA sequences in the sample. The chain links TRBV5-1 to TRBJ1-6; perhaps TRBD1 as D (5 bases). The CDR3 runs to 17 residues. CDR1 SGHRS and CDR2 YFSETQ come from the germline V gene. The CDR3 bases are TGCGCCAGCAGCTTGAGGTCTGTGGGAGGGGTAAATTCCCCCCTCCACTTT. Translated, it gives CASSLRSVGGVNSPLHF.

There are a few counts of this clone. The V call is TRBV5-5, the J call TRBJ2-5; possible D gene TRBD2, 5 bases. Germline V gene sequence: CDR1 SGHKS, CDR2 YYEKEE (reference sequence). Trimming shortened V by 3 bases and J by 5 bases, and 17 bases separated the two germline ends. This CDR3 comprises 15 residues. In DNA form, the CDR3 reads TGTGCCAGCAGCTCCAAGGCGGCGAGAGGGGAGACCCAGTACTTC. Its protein product is CASSSKAARGETQYF. Supplemented by reference TRBV5-5 and TRBJ2-5, the full variable domain reads DAGVTQSPTHLIKTRGQQVTLRCSPISGHKSVSWYQQVLGQGPQFIFQYYEKEERGRGNFPDRFSARQFPNYSSELNVNALLLGDSALYLCASSSKAARGETQYFGPGTRLLVL.